This T cell receptor beta chain was captured by sequencing in a study of blood T cell repertoires in COVID-19. Study details: From the United States, Italy and Spain came samples of acute and convalescent COVID-19.

Generated by immunoSEQ multiplex PCR, the TCRdb table keeps only in-frame clones and is missing some. Of fewer than 400,000 clones listed, roughly 85% are singletons. This CDR3 is 13 amino acids long. Trimming took 6 bases from V and 6 from J, leaving 15 bases between them. The sequenced sample consisted of peripheral blood. The source is a woman aged 18-30 years with acute or convalescent COVID-19. The chain uses TRBV12-3 or TRBV12-4 and TRBJ2-7; D perhaps matches TRBD2 (6 bases). As DNA, the CDR3 is TGTGCCAGCAGCTCTGGGTCGGGGGTCGAGCAGTACTTC. Its translation: CASSSGSGVEQYF.